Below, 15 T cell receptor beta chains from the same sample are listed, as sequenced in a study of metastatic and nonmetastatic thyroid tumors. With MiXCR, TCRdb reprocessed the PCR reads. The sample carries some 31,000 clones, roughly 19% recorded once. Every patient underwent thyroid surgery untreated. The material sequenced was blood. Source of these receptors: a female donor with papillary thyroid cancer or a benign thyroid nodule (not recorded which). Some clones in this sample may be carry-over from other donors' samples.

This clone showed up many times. Here the CDR3 reads CSVESGESYNEQFF. The CDR3 DNA follows: TGCAGCGTTGAATCCGGGGAGTCCTACAATGAGCAGTTCTTC. J is TRBJ2-1 and V is TRBV29-1, with D possibly being TRBD2 (5 bases). Trimming left V 2 bases short and J 1 base short, with 9 bases between. This CDR3 contains 14 residues. Germline-derived CDR1 and CDR2 are SQVTM and ANQGSEA.

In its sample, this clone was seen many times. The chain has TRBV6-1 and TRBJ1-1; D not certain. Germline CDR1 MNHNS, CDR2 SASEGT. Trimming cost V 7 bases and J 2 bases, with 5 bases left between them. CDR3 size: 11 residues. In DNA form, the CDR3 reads TGTGCCAGCATCCTTAACACTGAAGCTTTCTTT. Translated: CASILNTEAFF.

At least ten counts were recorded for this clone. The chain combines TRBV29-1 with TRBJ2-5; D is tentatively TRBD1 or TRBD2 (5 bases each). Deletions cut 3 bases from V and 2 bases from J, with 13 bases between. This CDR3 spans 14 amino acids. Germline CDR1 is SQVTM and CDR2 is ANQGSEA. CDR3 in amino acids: CSVEGSGRQETQYF. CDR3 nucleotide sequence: TGCAGCGTTGAGGGGTCGGGGCGGCAAGAGACCCAGTACTTC.

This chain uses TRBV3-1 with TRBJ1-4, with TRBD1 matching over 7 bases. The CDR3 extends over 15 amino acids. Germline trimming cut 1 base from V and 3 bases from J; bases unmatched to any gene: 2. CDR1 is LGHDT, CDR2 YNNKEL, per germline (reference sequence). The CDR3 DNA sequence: TGTGCCAGCAGCCAAGCGGGACAGTCTAATGAAAAACTGTTTTTT. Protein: CASSQAGQSNEKLFF.

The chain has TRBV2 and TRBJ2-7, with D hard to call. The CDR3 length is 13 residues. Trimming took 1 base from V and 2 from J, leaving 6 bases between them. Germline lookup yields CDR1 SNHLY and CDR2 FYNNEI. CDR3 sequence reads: CASSEGITYEQYF. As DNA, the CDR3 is TGTGCCAGCAGTGAAGGGATCACCTACGAGCAGTACTTC.

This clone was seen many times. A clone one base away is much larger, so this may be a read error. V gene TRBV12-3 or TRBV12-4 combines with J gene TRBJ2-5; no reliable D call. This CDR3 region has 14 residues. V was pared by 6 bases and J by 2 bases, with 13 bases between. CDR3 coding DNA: TGTGCCAGCAGCTATCTACCGGGTCAAGAGACCCAGTACTTC. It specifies CASSYLPGQETQYF.

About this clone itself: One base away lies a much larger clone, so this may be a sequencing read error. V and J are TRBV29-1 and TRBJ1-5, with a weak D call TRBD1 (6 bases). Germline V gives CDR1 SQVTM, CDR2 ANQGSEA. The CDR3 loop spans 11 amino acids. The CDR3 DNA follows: TGCATCGTAAACAGGGAACAGCCCCAGCATTTT. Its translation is CIVNREQPQHF.

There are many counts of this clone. The CDR3 spells CASSRGTANQPQHF. The CDR3 DNA is TGTGCCAGCAGCCGAGGGACAGCAAATCAGCCCCAGCATTTT. This rearrangement joins TRBV6-1 to TRBJ1-5, with 7 nucleotides matching TRBD1. The germline V gene has CDR1 MNHNS and CDR2 SASEGT. This CDR3 has 14 amino acids. V was pared by 6 bases and J by 4 bases, with 6 bases of the junction left unmatched.

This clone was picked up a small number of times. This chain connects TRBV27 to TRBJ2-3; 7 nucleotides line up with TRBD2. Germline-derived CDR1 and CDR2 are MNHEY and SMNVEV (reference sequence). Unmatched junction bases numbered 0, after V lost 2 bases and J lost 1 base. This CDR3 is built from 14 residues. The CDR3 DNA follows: TGTGCCAGCAGTTTACTAGCGGGCACAGATACGCAGTATTTT. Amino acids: CASSLLAGTDTQYF.

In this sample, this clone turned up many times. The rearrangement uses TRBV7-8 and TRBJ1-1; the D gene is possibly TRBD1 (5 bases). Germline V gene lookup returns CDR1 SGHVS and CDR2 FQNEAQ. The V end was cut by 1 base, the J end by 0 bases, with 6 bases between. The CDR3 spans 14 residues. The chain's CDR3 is CASSLGTMNTEAFF. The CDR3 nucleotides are TGTGCCAGCAGCTTAGGGACAATGAACACTGAAGCTTTCTTT.

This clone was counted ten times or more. The CDR3 DNA is TGCAGCGTTCGGCGGGGCTCCTACGAGCAGTACTTC. Its translation is CSVRRGSYEQYF. V gene TRBV29-1 combines with J gene TRBJ2-7; perhaps TRBD2 as D (6 bases). Trimming stripped 5 bases from V and 0 bases from J, with 8 bases between. This CDR3 region has 12 residues. Germline V gene data show CDR1 as SQVTM and CDR2 as ANQGSEA.

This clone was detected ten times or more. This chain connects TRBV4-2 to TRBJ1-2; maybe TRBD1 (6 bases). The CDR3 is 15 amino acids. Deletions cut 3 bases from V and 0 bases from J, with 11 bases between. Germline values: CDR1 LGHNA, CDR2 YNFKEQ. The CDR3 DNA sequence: TGTGCCAGCAGCCAGGCGGGGGCGACTAACTATGGCTACACCTTC. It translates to CASSQAGATNYGYTF.

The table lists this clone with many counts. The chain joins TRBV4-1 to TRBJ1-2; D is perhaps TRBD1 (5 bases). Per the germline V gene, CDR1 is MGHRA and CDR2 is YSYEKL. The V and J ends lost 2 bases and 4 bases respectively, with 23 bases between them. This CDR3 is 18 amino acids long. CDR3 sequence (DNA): TGCGCCAGCAGCCAAACTTACCCGGCGGGGGAGAATGGCTATGGCTACACCTTC. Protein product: CASSQTYPAGENGYGYTF.

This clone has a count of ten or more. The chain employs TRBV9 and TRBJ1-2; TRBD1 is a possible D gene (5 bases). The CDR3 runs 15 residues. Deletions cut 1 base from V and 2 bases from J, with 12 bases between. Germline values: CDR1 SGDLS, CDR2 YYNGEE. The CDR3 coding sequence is TGTGCCAGCAGCGTATTGGGAGAGGGGAACTATGGCTACACCTTC. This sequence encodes CASSVLGEGNYGYTF. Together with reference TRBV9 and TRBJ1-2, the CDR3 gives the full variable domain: DSGVTQTPKHLITATGQRVTLRCSPRSGDLSVYWYQQSLDQGLQFLIQYYNGEERAKGNILERFSAQQFPDLHSELNLSSLELGDSALYFCASSVLGEGNYGYTFGSGTRLTVV.

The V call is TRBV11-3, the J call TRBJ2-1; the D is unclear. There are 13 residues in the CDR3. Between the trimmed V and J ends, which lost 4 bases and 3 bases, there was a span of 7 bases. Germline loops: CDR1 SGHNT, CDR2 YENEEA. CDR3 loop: CASSSPGYNEQFF. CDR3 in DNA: TGTGCCAGCAGCTCACCGGGCTACAATGAGCAGTTCTTC.